A selection of T cell receptor beta chains follows, all from one sample in a study of blood T cell repertoires in COVID-19. TCRdb's table, derived via immunoSEQ multiplex PCR, lists solely in-frame clones and lacks some. The sample lists about 99,000 clones; roughly 87% were seen once. Sequencing input: peripheral blood. The receptor set was obtained from an elderly woman in a cohort sampled during active COVID-19. The CDR3 runs from the conserved cysteine through the conserved F or W. Fields, in order: V gene, J gene, clone size, CDR3 protein. A clone size is listed for some rows: how often the clone was seen (once, few, many), or a class if it is expanded.

>TRBV7-2|TRBJ2-5|-
CASSLLPGRGETQYF
>TRBV5-1|TRBJ2-7|-
CASNGGSSYEQYF
>TRBV3-1/TRBV3-2|TRBJ2-6|-
CASSQDLISRLLGNSGANVLTF
>TRBV10-3|TRBJ2-3|-
CAIRGDSGMTDTQYF
>TRBV6-5|TRBJ2-5|-
CASSTSTTYQETQYF
>TRBV10-3|TRBJ2-1|-
CASRDGQPHEQFF
>TRBV19|TRBJ2-5|once
CASRPGGVETQYF
>TRBV23-1|TRBJ1-1|-
CASARGERYTEAFF
>TRBV6-5|TRBJ1-5|-
CASESGGQPQHF
>TRBV7-2|TRBJ2-3|-
CASSFQGDRGIGSTDTQYF
>TRBV4-1|TRBJ1-4|-
CASSQDRTSNEKLFF
>TRBV18|TRBJ1-2|-
CASSPGGTGYTF
>TRBV7-3|TRBJ2-7|few
CASSHRQDNYEQYF
>TRBV4-2|TRBJ1-2|-
CASSQDVRGGYTF
>TRBV6-5|TRBJ2-1|-
CASTGLVGNEQFF
>TRBV6-5|TRBJ1-1|-
CASSYTGDSNTEAFF
>TRBV2|TRBJ1-6|once
CASSDGDRNSPLHF
>TRBV10-3|TRBJ2-3|-
CAIRPQAGRSTDTQYF
>TRBV29-1|TRBJ1-2|-
CSVDQGSGYTF
>TRBV5-1|TRBJ2-2|-
CASSLQGNTGELFF
>TRBV13|TRBJ2-3|-
CASRVEHTDTQYF
>TRBV18|TRBJ2-2|-
CASSPGGARELFF
>TRBV27|TRBJ1-5|-
CASSLYTGRDSNQPQHF
>TRBV30|TRBJ2-5|-
CAWSAGGNQETQYF
>TRBV5-1|TRBJ1-1|-
CASSPTTGGTNTEAFF
>TRBV18|TRBJ2-3|-
CASSPMGQGVTDTQYF
>TRBV27|TRBJ1-6|-
CASSFLGGQGTYNSPLHF
>TRBV5-1|TRBJ2-3|-
CASRTGAGVATDTQYF